This T cell receptor beta chain comes out of a study of blood T cell repertoires in COVID-19. Study as a whole: COVID-19 samples collected from the United States, Italy and Spain covered acute and convalescent phases. PBMCs, B-cell-depleted T cells, or T cells were the source of the cDNA or gDNA that made up the material.

Original methodology: Amplification of reference gene primers provided the estimated nucleated cell counts. Generated by immunoSEQ multiplex PCR, the TCRdb table keeps only in-frame clones and is missing some. The V and J calls and clone size are taken from that table; D and trimming were inferred from the DNA. The sample lists 60,000 to 70,000 clones, roughly 84% seen once, with 7.5% to 9% in the top ten. With V trimmed by 3 bases and J by 0 bases, 9 bases remained unmatched. This CDR3 contains 17 residues. Per the germline V gene, CDR1 is SEHNR and CDR2 is FQNEAQ (reference sequence). This sequence originates from a man in his forties or fifties with active COVID-19. The chain combines TRBV7-9 with TRBJ2-3; 7 positions match TRBD2. The sequencing input was peripheral blood. The CDR3 DNA reads as TGTGCCAGCAGCTTTAGGCCGGGGGGACCTAGCACAGATACGCAGTATTTT. This gives the protein CASSFRPGGPSTDTQYF. The whole variable domain, remainder taken from reference TRBV7-9 and TRBJ2-3, is DTGVSQNPRHKITKRGQNVTFRCDPISEHNRLYWYRQTLGQGPEFLTYFQNEAQLEKSRLLSDRFSAERPKGSFSTLEIQRTEQGDSAMYLCASSFRPGGPSTDTQYFGPGTRLTVL.